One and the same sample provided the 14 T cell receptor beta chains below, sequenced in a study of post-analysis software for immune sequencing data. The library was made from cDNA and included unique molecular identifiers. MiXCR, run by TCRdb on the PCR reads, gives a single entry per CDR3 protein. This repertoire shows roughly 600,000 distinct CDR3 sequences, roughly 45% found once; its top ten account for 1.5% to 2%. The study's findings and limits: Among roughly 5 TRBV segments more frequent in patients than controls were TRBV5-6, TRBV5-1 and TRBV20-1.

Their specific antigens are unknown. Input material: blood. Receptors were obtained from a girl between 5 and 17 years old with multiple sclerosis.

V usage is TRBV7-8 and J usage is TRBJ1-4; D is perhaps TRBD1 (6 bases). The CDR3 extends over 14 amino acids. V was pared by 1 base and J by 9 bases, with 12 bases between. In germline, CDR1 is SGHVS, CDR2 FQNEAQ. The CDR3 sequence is CASSLGLRDKKLFF. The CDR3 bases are TGTGCCAGCAGCTTAGGACTTAGGGACAAAAAACTGTTTTTT.

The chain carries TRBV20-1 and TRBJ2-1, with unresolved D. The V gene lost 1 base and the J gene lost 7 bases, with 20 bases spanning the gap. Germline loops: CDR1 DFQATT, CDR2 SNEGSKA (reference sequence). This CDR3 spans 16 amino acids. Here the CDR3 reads CSARAGPSVVTNEQFF. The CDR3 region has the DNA TGCAGTGCTAGAGCTGGGCCCTCGGTAGTCACGAATGAGCAGTTCTTC.

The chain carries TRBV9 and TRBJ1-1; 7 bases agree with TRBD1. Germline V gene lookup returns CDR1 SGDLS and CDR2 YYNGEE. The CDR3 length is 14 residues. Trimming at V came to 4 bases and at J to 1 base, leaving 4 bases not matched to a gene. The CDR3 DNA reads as TGTGCCAGCAGCCTAAGACAGGGGAACACTGAAGCTTTCTTT. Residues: CASSLRQGNTEAFF.

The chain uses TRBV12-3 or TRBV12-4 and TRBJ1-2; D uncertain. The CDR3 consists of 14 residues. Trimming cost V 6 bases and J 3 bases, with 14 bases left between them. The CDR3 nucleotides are TGTGCCAGCAGCGCTACCAGTGCCTACTATGGCTACACCTTC. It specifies CASSATSAYYGYTF.

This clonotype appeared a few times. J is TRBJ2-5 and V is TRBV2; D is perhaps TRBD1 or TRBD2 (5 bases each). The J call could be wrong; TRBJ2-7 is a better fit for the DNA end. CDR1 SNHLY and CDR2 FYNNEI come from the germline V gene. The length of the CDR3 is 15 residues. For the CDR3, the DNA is TGTGCCAGCAGCCCCCCGGGACGCAGATCGGACGAGCAGTACTTC. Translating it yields CASSPPGRRSDEQYF.

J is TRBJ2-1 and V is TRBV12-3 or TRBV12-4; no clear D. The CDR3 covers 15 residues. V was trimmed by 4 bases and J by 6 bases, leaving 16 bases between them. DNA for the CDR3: TGTGCCAGCAGTTCTGTATCCCCTCTAGTCAATGAGCAGTTCTTC. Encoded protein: CASSSVSPLVNEQFF.

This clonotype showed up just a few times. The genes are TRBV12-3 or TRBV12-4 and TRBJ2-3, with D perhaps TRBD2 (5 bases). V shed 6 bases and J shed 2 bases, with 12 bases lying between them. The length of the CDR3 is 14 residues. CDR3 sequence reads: CASSLGENTDTQYF. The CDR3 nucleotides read TGTGCCAGCAGCCTCGGGGAGAACACAGATACGCAGTATTTT.

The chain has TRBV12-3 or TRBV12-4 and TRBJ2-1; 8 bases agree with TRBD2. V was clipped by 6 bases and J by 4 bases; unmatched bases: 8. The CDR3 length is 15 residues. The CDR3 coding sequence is TGTGCCAGCAGCACCCTAGCGGGTGGTTACAATGAGCAGTTCTTC. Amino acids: CASSTLAGGYNEQFF.

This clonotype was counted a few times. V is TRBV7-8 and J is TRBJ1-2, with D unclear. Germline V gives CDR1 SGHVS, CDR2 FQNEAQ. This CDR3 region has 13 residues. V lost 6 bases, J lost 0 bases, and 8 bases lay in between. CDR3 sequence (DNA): TGTGCCAGCAGTTTTCGAGCTAACTATGGCTACACCTTC. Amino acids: CASSFRANYGYTF.

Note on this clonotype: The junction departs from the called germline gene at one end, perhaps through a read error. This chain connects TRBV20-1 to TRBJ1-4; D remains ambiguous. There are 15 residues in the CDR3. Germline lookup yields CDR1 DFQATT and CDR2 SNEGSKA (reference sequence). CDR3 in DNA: TGCAGTGCTAGAGCCGGCACTACAACTAATGAAAAACCGTTTTTT. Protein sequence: CSARAGTTTNEKPFF.

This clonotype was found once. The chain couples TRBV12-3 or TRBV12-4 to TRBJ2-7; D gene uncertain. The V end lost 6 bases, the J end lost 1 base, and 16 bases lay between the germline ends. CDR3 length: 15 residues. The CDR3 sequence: CASRPELLGSYEQYF. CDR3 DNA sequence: TGTGCCAGCAGGCCCGAACTGCTGGGGTCCTACGAGCAGTACTTC.

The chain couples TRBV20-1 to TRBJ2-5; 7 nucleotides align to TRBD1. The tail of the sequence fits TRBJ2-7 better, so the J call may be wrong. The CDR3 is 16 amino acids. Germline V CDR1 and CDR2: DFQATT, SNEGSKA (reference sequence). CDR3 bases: TGCAGTGCTAGACCGCTCCGGGACAGTTTACACGGCGAGCAGTACTTC. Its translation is CSARPLRDSLHGEQYF.

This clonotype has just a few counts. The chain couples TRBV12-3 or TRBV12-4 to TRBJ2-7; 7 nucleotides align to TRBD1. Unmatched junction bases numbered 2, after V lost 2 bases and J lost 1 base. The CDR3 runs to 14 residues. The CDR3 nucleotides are TGTGCCAGCAGTTTACCGGGACAGTCCTACGAGCAGTACTTC. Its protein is CASSLPGQSYEQYF.

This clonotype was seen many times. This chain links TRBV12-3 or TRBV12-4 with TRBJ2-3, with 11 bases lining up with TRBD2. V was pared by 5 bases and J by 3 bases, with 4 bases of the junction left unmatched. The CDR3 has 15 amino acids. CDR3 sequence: CASSPRTSGTDTQYF. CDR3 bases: TGTGCCAGCAGTCCCCGGACTAGCGGGACAGATACGCAGTATTTT.